These T cell receptor beta chains were read from a single sample in a study of blood T cell repertoires in COVID-19. Clones were sequenced by immunoSEQ multiplex PCR, and TCRdb holds only the in-frame ones, with some missing. The sample consists of 50,000 to 60,000 clones, 90% of them appearing once. The material sequenced was peripheral blood. The receptors here all came from a woman of 80 years or more with acute or convalescent COVID-19. The CDR3 runs from the conserved cysteine through the conserved F or W. Fields, in order: D gene, clone size, V gene, J gene, CDR3 protein, CDR3 DNA. The D gene is left open where the match is weak. Some rows mark clone size as missing; the rest say once, few, many or name a class of expanded clone.

d_gene: NA; abundance: NA; v_gene: TRBV4-1; j_gene: TRBJ2-2; CDR3aa: CASRSGRGLGNTGELFF; CDR3nt: TGCGCCAGCAGGAGCGGCAGGGGCCTAGGAAACACCGGGGAGCTGTTTTTT
d_gene: TRBD2; abundance: NA; v_gene: TRBV6-5; j_gene: TRBJ2-5; CDR3aa: CASSPTGAGGETQYF; CDR3nt: TGTGCCAGCAGTCCCACGGGCGCGGGAGGGGAGACCCAGTACTTC
d_gene: TRBD1; abundance: NA; v_gene: TRBV30; j_gene: TRBJ1-5; CDR3aa: CAWSYPGQVGNQPQHF; CDR3nt: TGTGCCTGGAGTTATCCGGGACAGGTAGGCAATCAGCCCCAGCATTTT
d_gene: NA; abundance: NA; v_gene: TRBV19; j_gene: TRBJ2-7; CDR3aa: CASSIGEYYEQYF; CDR3nt: TGTGCCAGTAGTATAGGCGAGTACTACGAGCAGTACTTC
d_gene: NA; abundance: NA; v_gene: TRBV29-1; j_gene: TRBJ1-1; CDR3aa: CSLRTGANTEAFF; CDR3nt: TGCAGCCTCCGGACGGGAGCGAACACTGAAGCTTTCTTT
d_gene: NA; abundance: once; v_gene: TRBV19; j_gene: TRBJ1-2; CDR3aa: CASSPITTNYGYTF; CDR3nt: TGTGCCAGTAGTCCCATCACAACTAACTATGGCTACACCTTC
d_gene: NA; abundance: NA; v_gene: TRBV6-6; j_gene: TRBJ1-5; CDR3aa: CAGAEVNSNQPQHF; CDR3nt: TGTGCCGGGGCAGAGGTTAATAGCAATCAGCCCCAGCATTTT
d_gene: NA; abundance: NA; v_gene: TRBV19; j_gene: TRBJ2-3; CDR3aa: CASSTRETDTQYF; CDR3nt: TGTGCCAGTAGTACGAGGGAAACAGATACGCAGTATTTT
d_gene: TRBD2; abundance: NA; v_gene: TRBV4-1; j_gene: TRBJ2-5; CDR3aa: CASSPLGLAGGTQYF; CDR3nt: TGCGCCAGCAGCCCCCTGGGACTAGCGGGTGGTACCCAGTACTTC
d_gene: TRBD1; abundance: NA; v_gene: TRBV7-3; j_gene: TRBJ2-2; CDR3aa: CASSSWTGGFGMTGELFF; CDR3nt: TGTGCCAGCAGCTCCTGGACAGGGGGATTTGGAATGACCGGGGAGCTGTTTTTT
d_gene: TRBD1; abundance: few; v_gene: TRBV5-4; j_gene: TRBJ1-2; CDR3aa: CASSPPKTGPSNYGYTF; CDR3nt: TGTGCCAGCAGCCCACCGAAGACAGGGCCGTCTAACTATGGCTACACCTTC
d_gene: TRBD1; abundance: NA; v_gene: TRBV10-1; j_gene: TRBJ2-7; CDR3aa: CASTRWTGRSYEQYF; CDR3nt: TGCGCCAGCACGCGCTGGACAGGGCGCTCCTACGAGCAGTACTTC
d_gene: TRBD2; abundance: NA; v_gene: TRBV10-3; j_gene: TRBJ2-2; CDR3aa: CAISFGLADSKPGELFF; CDR3nt: TGTGCCATCAGTTTTGGACTAGCGGATTCGAAACCCGGGGAGCTGTTTTTT
d_gene: NA; abundance: few; v_gene: TRBV7-3; j_gene: TRBJ2-1; CDR3aa: CASSPQETVYNEQFF; CDR3nt: TGTGCCAGCAGCCCACAGGAGACGGTCTACAATGAGCAGTTCTTC
d_gene: NA; abundance: NA; v_gene: TRBV9; j_gene: TRBJ1-1; CDR3aa: CASSAQGSEHTEAFF; CDR3nt: TGTGCCAGCAGCGCTCAGGGATCAGAACACACTGAAGCTTTCTTT
d_gene: TRBD1; abundance: NA; v_gene: TRBV29-1; j_gene: TRBJ2-5; CDR3aa: CSGGFTGGETQYF; CDR3nt: TGCAGCGGGGGTTTCACAGGGGGCGAGACCCAGTACTTC
d_gene: TRBD2; abundance: NA; v_gene: TRBV20-1; j_gene: TRBJ2-1; CDR3aa: CSASGTTRTEVDEQFF; CDR3nt: TGCAGTGCTAGTGGGACTACCCGAACAGAAGTCGATGAGCAGTTCTTC
d_gene: NA; abundance: few; v_gene: TRBV18; j_gene: TRBJ1-1; CDR3aa: CASSDTLTGTNTEAFF; CDR3nt: TGTGCCAGCTCAGACACCCTAACAGGGACGAACACTGAAGCTTTCTTT
d_gene: NA; abundance: NA; v_gene: TRBV20-1; j_gene: TRBJ1-1; CDR3aa: CSVAVNTEAFF; CDR3nt: TGCAGTGTGGCGGTGAACACTGAAGCTTTCTTT
d_gene: TRBD2; abundance: NA; v_gene: TRBV5-4; j_gene: TRBJ2-1; CDR3aa: CASSEELGTSGRKDEQFF; CDR3nt: TGTGCCAGCAGCGAGGAGCTTGGGACTAGCGGGAGAAAAGATGAGCAGTTCTTC
d_gene: NA; abundance: NA; v_gene: TRBV9; j_gene: TRBJ1-3; CDR3aa: CASSPRVSRGNTIYF; CDR3nt: TGTGCCAGCAGCCCGCGGGTCTCGCGGGGAAACACCATATATTTT
d_gene: TRBD2; abundance: NA; v_gene: TRBV6-2/TRBV6-3; j_gene: TRBJ2-3; CDR3aa: CASSFKGLAIDTQYF; CDR3nt: TGTGCCAGCAGTTTCAAGGGACTAGCTATAGATACGCAGTATTTT
d_gene: NA; abundance: once; v_gene: TRBV29-1; j_gene: TRBJ2-1; CDR3aa: CSVEDLGEGPEQFF; CDR3nt: TGCAGCGTTGAAGACCTCGGAGAGGGCCCTGAGCAGTTCTTC
d_gene: NA; abundance: NA; v_gene: TRBV6-5; j_gene: TRBJ1-1; CDR3aa: CASSYGGGVNTEAFF; CDR3nt: TGTGCCAGCAGTTACGGGGGGGGAGTGAACACTGAAGCTTTCTTT
d_gene: TRBD1; abundance: NA; v_gene: TRBV9; j_gene: TRBJ1-2; CDR3aa: CASSVGDSNYGYTF; CDR3nt: TGTGCCAGCAGCGTAGGGGACAGTAACTATGGCTACACCTTC
d_gene: NA; abundance: NA; v_gene: TRBV5-1; j_gene: TRBJ2-2; CDR3aa: CASSFTPEANTGELFF; CDR3nt: TGCGCCAGCAGCTTCACCCCCGAGGCGAACACCGGGGAGCTGTTTTTT
d_gene: NA; abundance: NA; v_gene: TRBV5-1; j_gene: TRBJ2-5; CDR3aa: CASSFTPGGSGSQETQYF; CDR3nt: TGCGCCAGCAGCTTCACCCCCGGGGGATCAGGGTCTCAAGAGACCCAGTACTTC
d_gene: TRBD2; abundance: NA; v_gene: TRBV7-3; j_gene: TRBJ2-3; CDR3aa: CASSRPSGTGPDTQYF; CDR3nt: TGTGCCAGCAGCCGACCCAGCGGGACGGGCCCAGATACGCAGTATTTT
d_gene: TRBD1; abundance: NA; v_gene: TRBV5-1; j_gene: TRBJ2-2; CDR3aa: CASSLEGGAGTGELFF; CDR3nt: TGCGCCAGCAGCTTGGAAGGGGGCGCGGGCACCGGGGAGCTGTTTTTT
d_gene: NA; abundance: NA; v_gene: TRBV5-4; j_gene: TRBJ2-7; CDR3aa: CASSSPGYEQYF; CDR3nt: TGTGCCAGCAGCTCCCCAGGGTACGAGCAGTACTTC
d_gene: TRBD2; abundance: once; v_gene: TRBV3-1/TRBV3-2; j_gene: TRBJ2-1; CDR3aa: CASSQAGGRGQFF; CDR3nt: TGTGCCAGCAGCCAAGCCGGCGGGAGGGGGCAGTTCTTC
d_gene: NA; abundance: NA; v_gene: TRBV5-1; j_gene: TRBJ1-2; CDR3aa: CASSSGTKGYTF; CDR3nt: TGCGCCAGCAGCTCCGGGACAAAAGGCTACACCTTC
d_gene: NA; abundance: NA; v_gene: TRBV10-3; j_gene: TRBJ1-1; CDR3aa: CAISESYGNTEAFF; CDR3nt: TGTGCCATCAGTGAGTCCTACGGGAACACTGAAGCTTTCTTT
d_gene: NA; abundance: once; v_gene: TRBV7-2; j_gene: TRBJ2-5; CDR3aa: CASSFDRQETQYF; CDR3nt: TGTGCCAGCAGCTTTGACAGACAAGAGACCCAGTACTTC
d_gene: NA; abundance: NA; v_gene: TRBV5-8; j_gene: TRBJ2-5; CDR3aa: CASSLPGTQYF; CDR3nt: TGTGCCAGCAGCCTCCCGGGGACCCAGTACTTC
d_gene: TRBD2; abundance: NA; v_gene: TRBV27; j_gene: TRBJ2-7; CDR3aa: CASRTASGSRAEQYF; CDR3nt: TGTGCCAGCAGGACCGCTAGCGGGAGCCGGGCCGAGCAGTACTTC
d_gene: NA; abundance: NA; v_gene: TRBV2; j_gene: TRBJ2-4; CDR3aa: CASSESLGGTLSAKNIQYF; CDR3nt: TGTGCCAGCAGTGAATCCCTGGGAGGGACACTATCAGCCAAAAACATTCAGTACTTC
d_gene: NA; abundance: NA; v_gene: TRBV12-3/TRBV12-4; j_gene: TRBJ1-1; CDR3aa: CASTVNTEAFF; CDR3nt: TGTGCCAGCACCGTGAACACTGAAGCTTTCTTT
d_gene: NA; abundance: NA; v_gene: TRBV28; j_gene: TRBJ1-6; CDR3aa: CASSEPGSPLHF; CDR3nt: TGTGCCAGCAGCGAACCGGGGTCACCCCTCCACTTT
d_gene: NA; abundance: NA; v_gene: TRBV18; j_gene: TRBJ2-1; CDR3aa: CASSPLIRDSPNEQFF; CDR3nt: TGTGCCAGCTCACCCCTGATTCGGGATTCACCCAATGAGCAGTTCTTC
d_gene: NA; abundance: NA; v_gene: TRBV14; j_gene: TRBJ1-2; CDR3aa: CASSQAATSNYGYTF; CDR3nt: TGTGCCAGCAGCCAGGCGGCCACGTCTAACTATGGCTACACCTTC
d_gene: NA; abundance: NA; v_gene: TRBV7-2; j_gene: TRBJ2-4; CDR3aa: CASSVAGSLTGQNIQYF; CDR3nt: TGTGCCAGCAGTGTTGCGGGAAGCCTAACAGGCCAAAACATTCAGTACTTC
d_gene: NA; abundance: once; v_gene: TRBV6-5; j_gene: TRBJ1-2; CDR3aa: CASGGSIHHGYTF; CDR3nt: TGTGCCAGCGGGGGGTCTATCCATCATGGCTACACCTTC
d_gene: NA; abundance: NA; v_gene: TRBV12-2; j_gene: TRBJ1-3; CDR3aa: CASRSQPDSGNTIYF; CDR3nt: TGTGCAAGTCGCTCTCAACCGGACAGTGGAAACACCATATATTTT
d_gene: TRBD1; abundance: NA; v_gene: TRBV5-1; j_gene: TRBJ2-3; CDR3aa: CASSVGTVNTDTQYF; CDR3nt: TGCGCCAGCAGCGTCGGGACAGTCAACACAGATACGCAGTATTTT
d_gene: NA; abundance: NA; v_gene: TRBV3-1/TRBV3-2; j_gene: TRBJ1-4; CDR3aa: CASSQEGAGNEKLFF; CDR3nt: TGTGCCAGCAGCCAAGAGGGGGCTGGGAATGAAAAACTGTTTTTT
d_gene: NA; abundance: NA; v_gene: TRBV12-3/TRBV12-4; j_gene: TRBJ1-1; CDR3aa: CASSLAGDTEAFF; CDR3nt: TGTGCCAGCAGTTTAGCAGGGGACACTGAAGCTTTCTTT
d_gene: TRBD1; abundance: NA; v_gene: TRBV19; j_gene: TRBJ1-6; CDR3aa: CASSKDRATYNSPLHF; CDR3nt: TGTGCCAGTAGTAAGGACAGGGCGACTTATAATTCACCCCTCCACTTT
d_gene: NA; abundance: NA; v_gene: TRBV4-3; j_gene: TRBJ2-1; CDR3aa: CASSQDRDSYNEQFF; CDR3nt: TGCGCCAGCAGCCAAGATAGGGACTCATACAATGAGCAGTTCTTC
d_gene: NA; abundance: once; v_gene: TRBV27; j_gene: TRBJ1-1; CDR3aa: CASSLRGSEAFF; CDR3nt: TGTGCCAGCAGTTTACGGGGGTCTGAAGCTTTCTTT
d_gene: TRBD1; abundance: NA; v_gene: TRBV7-9; j_gene: TRBJ1-1; CDR3aa: CASSPGQARNTEAFF; CDR3nt: TGTGCCAGCAGCCCCGGACAGGCCCGGAACACTGAAGCTTTCTTT
d_gene: NA; abundance: NA; v_gene: TRBV25-1; j_gene: TRBJ1-4; CDR3aa: CASSPPANEKLFF; CDR3nt: TGTGCCAGCAGTCCCCCCGCTAATGAAAAACTGTTTTTT
d_gene: NA; abundance: NA; v_gene: TRBV10-1; j_gene: TRBJ1-5; CDR3aa: CASSEGVTVSYSNQPQHF; CDR3nt: TGCGCCAGCAGTGAGGGGGTGACAGTTAGTTATAGCAATCAGCCCCAGCATTTT
d_gene: TRBD2; abundance: NA; v_gene: TRBV11-2; j_gene: TRBJ2-7; CDR3aa: CASSLSLGGRAYSYEQYF; CDR3nt: TGTGCCAGCAGCTTAAGTCTGGGAGGGAGGGCCTATTCCTACGAGCAGTACTTC